The next 18 T cell receptor beta chains were all read from a single sample in a study of cytomegalovirus exposure and HLA in healthy donors. The PCR employed 60 Vbeta primers together with 13 Jbeta primers. Clones were sequenced by immunoSEQ multiplex PCR, and TCRdb holds only the in-frame ones, with some missing. The sample includes 150,000 to 200,000 clones, about four fifths of them seen just once. Sequences were obtained from PBMCs. The source of these receptors is a woman aged 25 to 39 in good health and CMV-seropositive.

The chain carries TRBV6-1 and TRBJ1-5; no firm D call. Germline CDR1 and CDR2: MNHNS and SASEGT. The CDR3 is 13 amino acids. The germline V and J ends were trimmed by 1 base and 5 bases, with 6 bases remaining between them. CDR3: CASSEVGDQPQHF. CDR3 bases: TGTGCCAGCAGTGAAGTGGGAGATCAGCCCCAGCATTTT.

This chain connects TRBV21-1 to TRBJ1-5; the listed D gene, TRBD1, was not tested against the DNA. TRBV21-1 corresponds to a pseudogene. The CDR3 runs to 15 residues. CDR3 DNA sequence: TGTGCCAGCAGCCCCCCGCAGGGAAGCAATCAGCCCCAGCATTTT. Amino acids: CASSPPQGSNQPQHF.

This rearrangement joins TRBV6-1 to TRBJ1-1; TRBD1 might be the D (6 bases). Germline-derived CDR1 and CDR2 are MNHNS and SASEGT. This CDR3 contains 14 residues. Trimming left V 6 bases short and J 3 bases short, with 14 bases between. The CDR3 nucleotides are TGTGCCAGCAGCCTACAGGGTACGGACACTGAAGCTTTCTTT. Its translation is CASSLQGTDTEAFF.

This clone was observed a handful of times. The rearrangement links TRBV5-4 to TRBJ2-5; 7 bases align to TRBD2. The germline V gene encodes CDR1 SGHNT and CDR2 YYREEE (reference sequence). J gave up 3 bases and V 0 bases, and 5 bases lay outside the gene matches. The CDR3 totals 15 residues. CDR3 nucleotide sequence: TGTGCCAGCAGCTTGGCGGGAGGTTTTGAAGAGACCCAGTACTTC. Residues: CASSLAGGFEETQYF.

The chain joins TRBV19 to TRBJ1-5; 8 positions match TRBD1. The CDR3 extends over 16 amino acids. Germline values: CDR1 LNHDA, CDR2 SQIVND (reference sequence). The V segment lost 7 bases and the J segment 0 bases; nucleotides outside the gene matches: 8. The CDR3 nucleotides are TGTGCCAGTAATGACAGGGGATTAGATAGCAATCAGCCCCAGCATTTT. It is translated as CASNDRGLDSNQPQHF.

The chain has TRBV7-2 and TRBJ1-2, with D perhaps matching TRBD1 (6 bases). Looked up from germline, CDR1 is SGHTA and CDR2 is FQGNSA. Trimming pared 5 bases from V and 2 bases from J, leaving 24 bases between. The CDR3 is 18 amino acids. The DNA of the CDR3 is TGTGCCAGCAGCCTCGGCTTACAGGGTAGTTGGGGCAACTATGGCTACACCTTC. It is translated as CASSLGLQGSWGNYGYTF. Complete variable domain (other parts from reference TRBV7-2 and TRBJ1-2): GAGVSQSPSNKVTEKGKDVELRCDPISGHTALYWYRQSLGQGLEFLIYFQGNSAPDKSGLPSDRFSAERTGGSVSTLTIQRTQQEDSAVYLCASSLGLQGSWGNYGYTFGSGTRLTVV.

This chain's CDR3 is CASSSDDDGGEAFF. CDR3 coding DNA: TGTGCCAGCAGCTCGGACGACGACGGGGGGGAAGCTTTCTTT. The chain combines TRBV5-6 with TRBJ1-1; D might be TRBD1 (5 bases). The CDR3 is 14 amino acids. V lost 3 bases and J lost 8, with 17 bases in between. The germline CDR1 and CDR2 sequences are SGHDT and YYEEEE.

The V gene is TRBV5-1, the J gene TRBJ2-7; the D gene is possibly TRBD2 (6 bases). Trimming took 0 bases from V and 5 from J, leaving 18 bases between them. The CDR3 has 16 amino acids. Germline-derived CDR1 and CDR2 are SGHRS and YFSETQ. CDR3 sequence (DNA): TGCGCCAGCAGCTTGGACGGGCGGGGCGCCTACAACGAGCAGTACTTC. It translates to CASSLDGRGAYNEQYF.

This clone was observed a few times. CDR3 in DNA: TGCGCCAGCAGCCAAGAAGCGGGGTCGTTCCTCTACGAGCAGTACTTC. As protein: CASSQEAGSFLYEQYF. The genes are TRBV4-3 and TRBJ2-7, with 7 bases identical to TRBD2. Germline CDR1 LGHNA, CDR2 YSLEER. V was pared by 0 bases and J by 3 bases, with 8 bases of the junction left unmatched. The CDR3 spans 16 residues.

The V gene is TRBV7-9, the J gene TRBJ2-7; TRBD1 might be the D (5 bases). CDR1 SEHNR and CDR2 FQNEAQ come from the germline V gene (reference sequence). V was pared by 5 bases and J by 6 bases, with 11 bases between. The CDR3 has 12 residues. CDR3 coding DNA: TGTGCCAGCAGCCCCAACCAGGGCGAGCAGTACTTC. It specifies CASSPNQGEQYF.

The V call is TRBV28, the J call TRBJ2-7, with 8 bases fitting TRBD1. V shed 2 bases, J shed 7 bases, and the junction held 10 bases outside the gene matches. The CDR3 totals 15 residues. Per the germline V gene, CDR1 is MDHEN and CDR2 is SYDVKM. The CDR3: CASSLPGTGVVEQYF. CDR3 bases: TGTGCCAGCAGTTTACCGGGGACAGGTGTCGTGGAGCAGTACTTC.

The gene calls are TRBV5-1 and TRBJ1-1; D unresolved. This CDR3 comprises 14 residues. Trimming took off 0 bases at V and 0 bases at J, with 6 bases between the two ends. Looked up from germline, CDR1 is SGHRS and CDR2 is YFSETQ. This CDR3 reads CASSLASLNTEAFF. CDR3 DNA sequence: TGCGCCAGCAGCTTGGCCTCTCTGAACACTGAAGCTTTCTTT.

The V and J genes are TRBV5-1 and TRBJ1-1; 8 positions agree with TRBD1. V lost 2 bases and J lost 4; bases outside the gene matches: 4. Per the germline V gene, CDR1 is SGHRS and CDR2 is YFSETQ. The CDR3 has 14 amino acids. The CDR3: CASSLGQGITEAFF. For the CDR3, the DNA is TGCGCCAGCAGCTTAGGACAGGGAATCACTGAAGCTTTCTTT.

With regard to this clone: The junction departs from germline at one end; a sequencing error may be responsible. For the CDR3, the DNA is TGTGCAAGTAACCGGGGGGCAGGATACAATCAGCCCCAGCATTTT. Translating gives CASNRGAGYNQPQHF. V is TRBV19 and J is TRBJ1-5; the D gene is possibly TRBD1 (6 bases). The germline CDR1 and CDR2 sequences are LNHDA and SQIVND (reference sequence). This CDR3 has 15 amino acids. Drawing the rest from reference TRBV19 and TRBJ1-5, the complete variable domain is DGGITQSPKYLFRKEGQNVTLSCEQNLNHDAMYWYRQDPGQGLRLIYYSQIVNDFQKGDIAEGYSVSREKKESFPLTVTSAQKNPTAFYLCASNRGAGYNQPQHFGDGTRLSIL.

The chain uses TRBV6-5 and TRBJ2-3; 7 positions agree with TRBD2. This CDR3 has 14 amino acids. Germline-derived CDR1 and CDR2 are MNHEY and SVGAGI. Trimming cost V 5 bases and J 4 bases; bases outside gene matches: 6. CDR3 loop: CASSRTSNADTQYF. For the CDR3, the DNA is TGTGCCAGCAGTCGGACTAGTAACGCAGATACGCAGTATTTT.

The chain is built from TRBV13 and TRBJ2-1; possible D gene TRBD2, 6 bases. The CDR3 runs to 15 residues. Germline V lookup: CDR1 PRHDT, CDR2 FYEKMQ (reference sequence). The V end was cut by 2 bases, the J end by 2 bases, with 10 bases between. The CDR3 sequence: CASSLSSGTYNEQFF. CDR3 coding DNA: TGTGCCAGCAGCTTAAGTAGCGGAACCTACAATGAGCAGTTCTTC.

The CDR3 nucleotides read TGTGCCAGCAGTGATGGGAGGAGGACTGAAGCTTTCTTT. This codes for CASSDGRRTEAFF. The chain joins TRBV6-1 to TRBJ1-1; D is ambiguous. CDR1 is MNHNS, CDR2 SASEGT, per germline. The CDR3 extends over 13 amino acids. Between the trimmed V and J ends, which lost 3 bases and 5 bases, there was a span of 10 bases.

V and J are TRBV28 and TRBJ1-1, with D perhaps matching TRBD1 (5 bases). CDR1 and CDR2 from the germline V gene are MDHEN and SYDVKM. This CDR3 has 13 amino acids. V gave up 1 base and J gave up 8 bases, with 11 bases separating them. The CDR3 reads CASSLSGQDEAFF. The CDR3 DNA reads TGTGCCAGCAGTTTATCAGGGCAGGACGAAGCTTTCTTT.